Below, 9 T cell receptor beta chains from the same sample are listed, as sequenced in a study of molecular identifiers for immune sequencing clone quantification. From the PCR reads, TCRdb called clonotypes with MiXCR, one entry per CDR3 protein. The sample yields 85,000 to 95,000 distinct CDR3 sequences, 15% to 20% seen once. The sample consisted of naive CD8+ T cells from blood, with Jurkat cell RNA spiked in. The subset was: FACS-sorted CD8+CD4-CCR7+CD45RA+ naive T cells. The receptors here all came from a human donor in good health. Some libraries in this study had Jurkat cell RNA spiked in.

This clonotype was seen ten or more times. This chain links TRBV4-1 with TRBJ2-3, with 9 bases aligning to TRBD2. The germline CDR1 and CDR2 sequences are MGHRA and YSYEKL. This CDR3 region has 18 residues. V trimming: 4 bases; J trimming: 1 base; junction bases outside the gene matches: 12. In DNA, the CDR3 is TGCGCCAGCAGCCCCGGCGGGGGGGCCGTCGATGGCACAGATACGCAGTATTTT. The encoded protein is CASSPGGGAVDGTDTQYF.

Many counts were recorded for this clonotype. The V gene is TRBV4-3, the J gene TRBJ1-2, with D unclear. CDR1 is LGHNA, CDR2 YSLEER, per germline. Trimming pared 0 bases from V and 8 bases from J, leaving 13 bases between. The CDR3 is 14 amino acids. The CDR3 DNA sequence: TGCGCCAGCAGCCAAGACCGCATTGCGGAAGGCTACACCTTC. Residues: CASSQDRIAEGYTF.

To note about this clonotype: Since a much larger clone is just one base distant, this may be a read error. DNA of the CDR3: TGTGCCGGCAGCACCCTCATTGGACTAGCGGGCAATGAGCAGTTCTTC. Protein: CAGSTLIGLAGNEQFF. V is TRBV9 and J is TRBJ2-1; 11 nucleotides align to TRBD2. CDR1 is SGDLS and CDR2 is YYNGEE in the germline V gene. CDR3 length: 16 residues.

This clonotype came up many times. J is TRBJ2-7 and V is TRBV7-9; D remains ambiguous. V shed 1 base and J shed 3 bases, with 7 bases lying between them. Germline V gene lookup returns CDR1 SEHNR and CDR2 FQNEAQ (reference sequence). CDR3 length equals 13 residues. This CDR3 is CASSLDGVYEQYF. The CDR3 region has the DNA TGTGCCAGCAGCTTAGACGGAGTCTACGAGCAGTACTTC.

This clonotype was counted many times. This chain joins TRBV5-1 and TRBJ1-2; the D gene is possibly TRBD1 (6 bases). This CDR3 has 13 amino acids. Germline CDR1 is SGHRS and CDR2 is YFSETQ. V was cut by 2 bases and J by 9 bases, with 14 bases left in between. This CDR3 reads CASSLGDIQSYTF. The DNA for the CDR3 is TGCGCCAGCAGCTTAGGGGACATACAAAGCTACACCTTC.

This clonotype was counted once. The chain employs TRBV29-1 and TRBJ1-1; the D is unclear. The CDR3 is 12 residues long. Between the trimmed V and J ends, which lost 7 bases and 1 base, there was a span of 10 bases. Germline CDR1 reads SQVTM; CDR2 reads ANQGSEA. This chain's CDR3 is CSAVRQNTEAFF. DNA for the CDR3: TGCAGCGCTGTCCGGCAGAACACTGAAGCTTTCTTT.

The table lists this clonotype with many counts. V and J are TRBV4-3 and TRBJ2-7; unclear D gene. The germline V gene has CDR1 LGHNA and CDR2 YSLEER. V was clipped by 0 bases and J by 6 bases, with 6 bases between them. The CDR3 loop spans 12 amino acids. In DNA form, the CDR3 reads TGCGCCAGCAGCCAAGATTACAGCGAGCAGTACTTC. It specifies CASSQDYSEQYF.

For this clonotype: Without the conserved terminal phenylalanine or tryptophan, this CDR3 likely stems from a read error. The rearrangement joins TRBV12-3 or TRBV12-4 to TRBJ1-6; tentative D call: TRBD1 (6 bases). CDR3 length equals 15 residues. Deletions cut 6 bases from V and 6 bases from J, with 15 bases between. CDR3 in DNA: TGTGCCAGCAGCTTACAGGGTTCCGGTAATTCACCCCTCCACCTT. It encodes CASSLQGSGNSPLHL.

This clonotype was seen ten or more times. The chain carries TRBV20-1 and TRBJ2-7; 12 bases map to TRBD2. This CDR3 has 16 residues. The germline gives CDR1 DFQATT, CDR2 SNEGSKA (reference sequence). Trimming cost V 0 bases and J 3 bases; bases outside gene matches: 6. This CDR3 reads CSARDVRTSGIYEQYF. The CDR3 nucleotides are TGCAGTGCTAGAGATGTTAGGACTAGCGGGATCTACGAGCAGTACTTC.